This TCR beta chain was found in a study of cytomegalovirus exposure and HLA in healthy donors. The PCR made use of 60 Vbeta and 13 Jbeta primers. TCRdb's copy holds only in-frame clones and misses some; the assay was immunoSEQ multiplex PCR. Found here are roughly 100,000 clones, over 65% of them singletons; the top ten hold over 8%. V was pared by 11 bases and J by 5 bases, with 4 bases of the junction left unmatched. CDR1 MNHNS and CDR2 SASEGT come from the germline V gene. There are 11 residues in the CDR3. The TCR originated in a man between 40 and 49 years old in good health and CMV-seropositive. The rearrangement joins TRBV6-1 to TRBJ2-7; 9 bases are a match to TRBD2. Sequencing was performed on PBMCs. The CDR3 DNA reads TGTGCCGGGCGGGGGGGTCACGAGCAGTACTTC. Protein sequence: CAGRGGHEQYF.